These 7 T cell receptor beta chains were sequenced from one sample in a study of shared clonotypes between healthy human individuals. Clones were sequenced by immunoSEQ multiplex PCR, and TCRdb holds only the in-frame ones, with some missing. The sample has about a million clones; approximately 80% are singletons. Sequenced: memory CD4+ T cells from PBMCs. Indicated subset: CD45RA-negative fraction. The receptor set was obtained from a man younger than 35 in good health. Some clones in this sample may be carry-over from other donors' samples.

This clone was counted once. V gene TRBV2 combines with J gene TRBJ2-1; 13 bases agree with TRBD2. The germline gives CDR1 SNHLY, CDR2 FYNNEI. V gave up 3 bases and J gave up 8 bases; unmatched junction bases: 4. This CDR3 is built from 15 residues. CDR3 in amino acids: CASSDRTSGSYEQFF. Here the CDR3 DNA reads TGTGCCAGCAGTGATCGGACTAGCGGGAGTTATGAGCAGTTCTTC.

This clone was seen once. This sequence joins TRBV28 and TRBJ1-4, with a possible D match to TRBD1 (6 bases). V dropped 8 bases and J dropped 8 bases, with 24 bases sitting between them. The germline CDR1 and CDR2 sequences are MDHEN and SYDVKM. This CDR3 contains 16 residues. CDR3 DNA: TGTGCCAGCCGTCCGGATCCACAGGGTCCGTTGGAAAAACTGTTTTTT. It is translated as CASRPDPQGPLEKLFF.

V usage is TRBV7-8 and J usage is TRBJ2-3; D not resolved. The length of the CDR3 is 15 residues. Between the trimmed V and J ends, which lost 4 bases and 1 base, there was a span of 12 bases. In germline, CDR1 is SGHVS, CDR2 FQNEAQ. In DNA, the CDR3 is TGTGCCAGCAGCTCCACGGACGGCCGCACAGATACGCAGTATTTT. Amino acid sequence: CASSSTDGRTDTQYF.

The chain employs TRBV7-2 and TRBJ1-5, with 8 bases that match TRBD1. Germline trimming cut 4 bases from V and 3 bases from J; bases unmatched to any gene: 8. The CDR3 consists of 16 residues. Germline values: CDR1 SGHTA, CDR2 FQGNSA. CDR3 amino acids: CASSSQGARNNQPQHF. Written as DNA, the CDR3 is TGTGCCAGCAGCTCCCAGGGGGCTCGGAACAATCAGCCCCAGCATTTT.

CDR3 in DNA: TGTGCCACCAGCAGAGAGAACACTCGTACGGAAGGCTACACCTTC. Translating gives CATSRENTRTEGYTF. This chain uses TRBV15 with TRBJ1-2; D is ambiguous. Germline CDR1 reads LNHNV; CDR2 reads YYDKDF (reference sequence). V was pared by 0 bases and J by 8 bases, with 16 bases between. The CDR3 extends over 15 amino acids.

Here the CDR3 reads CASSEPNNEQFF. CDR3 DNA: TGTGCCAGCAGTGAGCCTAACAATGAGCAGTTCTTC. J is TRBJ2-1 and V is TRBV25-1; unclear D gene. V was trimmed by 3 bases and J by 5 bases, leaving 5 bases between them. CDR3 size: 12 residues. The germline V gene encodes CDR1 MGHDK and CDR2 SYGVNS.

The rearrangement joins TRBV30 to TRBJ2-1, with D possibly matching TRBD2 (5 bases). CDR1 is GTSNPN and CDR2 is SVGIG in the germline V gene (reference sequence). The CDR3 has 15 residues. The CDR3 DNA is TGTGATAATCAGTTCGTGGGTCGAGGGTACAATGAGCAGTTCTTC. This encodes CDNQFVGRGYNEQFF.